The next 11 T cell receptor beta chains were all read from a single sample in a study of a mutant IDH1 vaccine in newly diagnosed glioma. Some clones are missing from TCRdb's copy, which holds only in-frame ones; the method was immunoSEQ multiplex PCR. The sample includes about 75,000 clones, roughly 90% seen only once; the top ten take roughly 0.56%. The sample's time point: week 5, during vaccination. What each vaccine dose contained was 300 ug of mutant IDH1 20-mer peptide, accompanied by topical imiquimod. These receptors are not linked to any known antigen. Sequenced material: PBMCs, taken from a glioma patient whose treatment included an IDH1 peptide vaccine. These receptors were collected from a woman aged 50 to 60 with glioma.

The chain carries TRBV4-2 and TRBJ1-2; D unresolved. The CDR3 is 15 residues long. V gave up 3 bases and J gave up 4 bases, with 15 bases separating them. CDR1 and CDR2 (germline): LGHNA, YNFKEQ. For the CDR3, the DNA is TGTGCCAGCAGCCAGATTGACGGAGACCCCTATGGCTACACCTTC. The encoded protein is CASSQIDGDPYGYTF.

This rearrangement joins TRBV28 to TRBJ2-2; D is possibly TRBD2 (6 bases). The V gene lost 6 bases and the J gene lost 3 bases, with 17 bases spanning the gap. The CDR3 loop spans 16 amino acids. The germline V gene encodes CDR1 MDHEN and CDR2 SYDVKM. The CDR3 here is CASSSDLGEDTGELFF. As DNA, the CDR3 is TGTGCCAGCAGCTCCGACCTAGGGGAGGACACCGGGGAGCTGTTTTTT.

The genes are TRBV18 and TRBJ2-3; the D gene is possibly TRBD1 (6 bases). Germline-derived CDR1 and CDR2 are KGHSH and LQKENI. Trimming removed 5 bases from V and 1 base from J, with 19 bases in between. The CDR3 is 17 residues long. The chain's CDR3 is CASSTSGQRSRTDTQYF. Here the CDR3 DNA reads TGTGCCAGCTCAACTTCTGGACAGCGTAGCCGCACAGATACGCAGTATTTT.

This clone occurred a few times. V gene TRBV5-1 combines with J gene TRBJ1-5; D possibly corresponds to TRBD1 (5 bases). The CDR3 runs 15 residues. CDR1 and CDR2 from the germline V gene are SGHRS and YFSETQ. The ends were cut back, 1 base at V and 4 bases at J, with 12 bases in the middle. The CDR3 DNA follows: TGCGCCAGCAGCTTGACAGGAGGGCGGAATCAGCCCCAGCATTTT. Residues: CASSLTGGRNQPQHF.

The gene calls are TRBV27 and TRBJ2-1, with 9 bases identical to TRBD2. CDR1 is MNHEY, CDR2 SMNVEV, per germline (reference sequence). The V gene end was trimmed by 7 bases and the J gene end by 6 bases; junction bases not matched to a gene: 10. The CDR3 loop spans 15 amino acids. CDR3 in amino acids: CASTAGGPRGNEQFF. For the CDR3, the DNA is TGTGCCAGCACTGCGGGAGGGCCGCGAGGCAATGAGCAGTTCTTC.

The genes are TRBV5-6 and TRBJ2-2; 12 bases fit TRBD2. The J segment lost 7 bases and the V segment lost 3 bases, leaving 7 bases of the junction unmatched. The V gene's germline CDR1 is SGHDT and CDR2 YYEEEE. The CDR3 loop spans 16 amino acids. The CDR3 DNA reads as TGTGCCAGCAGCTGGGCGACTAGCGGGAGTCTCGGGGAGCTGTTTTTT. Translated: CASSWATSGSLGELFF.

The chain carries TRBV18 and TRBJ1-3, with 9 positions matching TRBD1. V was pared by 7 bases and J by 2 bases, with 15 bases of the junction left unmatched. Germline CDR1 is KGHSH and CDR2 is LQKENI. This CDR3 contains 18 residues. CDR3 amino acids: CASLPIHMGQGTGNTIYF. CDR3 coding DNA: TGTGCCAGCTTACCGATCCACATGGGACAGGGAACTGGAAACACCATATATTTT.

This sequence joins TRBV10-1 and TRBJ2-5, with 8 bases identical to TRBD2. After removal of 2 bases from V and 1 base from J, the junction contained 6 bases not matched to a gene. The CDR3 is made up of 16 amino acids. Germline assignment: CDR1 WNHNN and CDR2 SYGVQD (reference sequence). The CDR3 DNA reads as TGCGCCAGCAGTGAGCTCCGGACTAGCTCCCAAGAGACCCAGTACTTC. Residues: CASSELRTSSQETQYF.

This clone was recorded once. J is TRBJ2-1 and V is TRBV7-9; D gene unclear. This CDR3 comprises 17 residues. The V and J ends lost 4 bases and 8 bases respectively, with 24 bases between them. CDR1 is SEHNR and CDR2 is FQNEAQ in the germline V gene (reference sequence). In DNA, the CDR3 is TGTGCCAGCAGCTCCCGACCGACGGCGATCCAATCCCATGAGCAGTTCTTC. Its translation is CASSSRPTAIQSHEQFF.

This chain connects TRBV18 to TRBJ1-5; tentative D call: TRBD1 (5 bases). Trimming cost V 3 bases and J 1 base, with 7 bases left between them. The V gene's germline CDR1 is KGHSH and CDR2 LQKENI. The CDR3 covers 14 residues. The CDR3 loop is CASSPGLSNQPQHF. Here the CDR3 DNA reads TGTGCCAGCTCACCGGGACTGAGCAATCAGCCCCAGCATTTT.

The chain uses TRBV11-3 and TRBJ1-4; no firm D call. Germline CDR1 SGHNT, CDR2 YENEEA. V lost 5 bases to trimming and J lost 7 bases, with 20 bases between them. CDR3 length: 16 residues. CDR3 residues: CASSPPRADEGEKLFF. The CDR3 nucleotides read TGTGCCAGCAGCCCCCCGCGCGCGGACGAGGGTGAAAAACTGTTTTTT.